The 14 T cell receptor beta chains below all came from one sample that was sequenced in a study of technical replicates of blood from a handful of donors. The data were produced by immunoSEQ multiplex PCR, yet TCRdb's version contains in-frame clones alone and is incomplete. The sample has tens of thousands of clones, about 89% seen once. Sequencing used T cells isolated from PBMCs. Receptors originate from a human donor in good health.

The chain uses TRBV5-1 and TRBJ1-1; 7 bases are a match to TRBD1. CDR3 length equals 13 residues. Germline V CDR1 and CDR2: SGHRS, YFSETQ. J was trimmed by 6 bases and V by 0 bases; bases with no gene match: 2. In DNA form, the CDR3 reads TGCGCCAGCAGCTTGGTCGGACAGGCTGAAGCTTTCTTT. It is translated as CASSLVGQAEAFF.

This chain connects TRBV7-2 to TRBJ2-7, with 7 bases identical to TRBD2. The CDR3 has 14 amino acids. Per germline, CDR1 SGHTA and CDR2 FQGNSA. Losses at the gene ends were 2 bases for V and 3 bases for J; bases not matched to a gene: 4. CDR3 in DNA: TGTGCCAGCAGCTTATCAGCGGGGTACTACGAGCAGTACTTC. Translation: CASSLSAGYYEQYF.

The V call is TRBV27, the J call TRBJ1-1; D gene ambiguous. Germline V gene lookup returns CDR1 MNHEY and CDR2 SMNVEV (reference sequence). The length of the CDR3 is 14 residues. V dropped 3 bases and J dropped 2 bases, with 10 bases sitting between them. As DNA, the CDR3 is TGTGCCAGCAGTTTGTCCCAATTCAACACTGAAGCTTTCTTT. It yields the protein CASSLSQFNTEAFF.

J is TRBJ2-7 and V is TRBV13; 8 positions match TRBD1. There are 15 residues in the CDR3. Per the germline V gene, CDR1 is PRHDT and CDR2 is FYEKMQ (reference sequence). The junction had 8 bases not matched to a gene; V was cut back by 5 bases and J by 2 bases. CDR3 sequence: CASSPEGTGTYEQYF. DNA for the CDR3: TGTGCCAGCAGCCCCGAAGGGACAGGCACCTACGAGCAGTACTTC.

This chain links TRBV5-5 with TRBJ2-2; D ambiguous. Germline CDR1 is SGHKS and CDR2 is YYEKEE (reference sequence). The V and J ends lost 2 bases and 5 bases respectively, with 7 bases between them. The CDR3 loop spans 13 amino acids. The CDR3 DNA reads as TGTGCCAGCAGCTTATCGAGTACCGGGGAGCTGTTTTTT. Translating it yields CASSLSSTGELFF.

This clone was observed a single time. V usage is TRBV11-3 and J usage is TRBJ2-5, with 7 bases aligning to TRBD1. The length of the CDR3 is 15 residues. Germline lookup yields CDR1 SGHNT and CDR2 YENEEA. The V segment lost 0 bases and the J segment 2 bases; nucleotides outside the gene matches: 3. Here the CDR3 DNA reads TGTGCCAGCAGCTTAGAGGGGACAGCACAAGAGACCCAGTACTTC. This encodes CASSLEGTAQETQYF.

The CDR3 sequence: CASSQESAVSSYEQYF. As DNA, the CDR3 is TGCGCCAGCAGCCAAGAAAGCGCAGTAAGCTCCTACGAGCAGTACTTC. The chain has TRBV4-1 and TRBJ2-7; no reliable D call. Looked up from germline, CDR1 is MGHRA and CDR2 is YSYEKL. V was shortened by 0 bases and J by 0 bases, with 12 bases between the two germline ends. The length of the CDR3 is 16 residues.

The chain uses TRBV7-2 and TRBJ1-2, with D possibly being TRBD1 (5 bases). In germline, CDR1 is SGHTA, CDR2 FQGNSA. The CDR3 consists of 12 residues. Trimming removed 4 bases at V and 7 bases at J, with 10 bases between. DNA for the CDR3: TGTGCCAGCAGCTCCTCAGGGCTTGGCTACACCTTC. Translating it yields CASSSSGLGYTF.

J is TRBJ1-3 and V is TRBV6-5; possible D gene TRBD1, 6 bases. This CDR3 has 15 amino acids. Germline V gives CDR1 MNHEY, CDR2 SVGAGI. Trimming pared 6 bases from V and 0 bases from J, leaving 12 bases between. CDR3 protein: CASRSDRTSGNTIYF. The CDR3 DNA reads TGTGCCAGCAGATCAGACAGGACCTCTGGAAACACCATATATTTT.

Only one count was recorded for this clone. This chain connects TRBV19 to TRBJ1-2; D ambiguous. From germline, CDR1 is LNHDA and CDR2 SQIVND (reference sequence). The CDR3 extends over 15 amino acids. Trimming shortened V by 7 bases and J by 1 base, and 16 bases separated the two germline ends. The CDR3 here is CASTTDNGINYGYTF. CDR3 nucleotide sequence: TGTGCCAGTACCACCGACAACGGAATTAACTATGGCTACACCTTC.

The V and J genes are TRBV19 and TRBJ2-1; 9 nucleotides match TRBD2. With V trimmed by 5 bases and J by 8 bases, 7 bases remained unmatched. Per germline, CDR1 LNHDA and CDR2 SQIVND (reference sequence). The CDR3 loop spans 14 amino acids. The CDR3 nucleotides read TGTGCCAGTAGTTTAGGAGCGGGAGGTTATGAGCAGTTCTTC. This gives the protein CASSLGAGGYEQFF.

This chain connects TRBV7-9 to TRBJ2-7; TRBD2 matches 10 bases. The J segment lost 0 bases and the V segment lost 1 base, leaving 3 bases of the junction unmatched. Per the germline V gene, CDR1 is SEHNR and CDR2 is FQNEAQ (reference sequence). There are 16 residues in the CDR3. The CDR3 DNA is TGTGCCAGCAGCTTAGGGCGACTAGCGGGCTCCTACGAGCAGTACTTC. Protein sequence: CASSLGRLAGSYEQYF. Looking up the rest from reference TRBV7-9 and TRBJ2-7 gives the full variable domain: DTGVSQNPRHKITKRGQNVTFRCDPISEHNRLYWYRQTLGQGPEFLTYFQNEAQLEKSRLLSDRFSAERPKGSFSTLEIQRTEQGDSAMYLCASSLGRLAGSYEQYFGPGTRLTVT.

This chain links TRBV6-1 with TRBJ2-7; tentative D call: TRBD2 (5 bases). Germline V CDR1 and CDR2: MNHNS, SASEGT. The CDR3 length is 13 residues. Trimming removed 6 bases at V and 5 bases at J, with 14 bases between. The CDR3 protein is CASSAGRIDEQYF. The CDR3 bases are TGTGCCAGCAGCGCGGGTAGGATCGACGAGCAGTACTTC.

The genes are TRBV11-3 and TRBJ2-2, with 9 bases identical to TRBD1. The ends lost 2 bases at V and 2 bases at J; junction bases unmatched: 0. CDR1 and CDR2 (germline): SGHNT, YENEEA. This CDR3 has 15 amino acids. The CDR3 reads CASSLTGGNTGELFF. CDR3 in DNA: TGTGCCAGCAGCTTAACAGGGGGCAACACCGGGGAGCTGTTTTTT.